This is a list of T cell receptor beta chains from one sample in a study of T cell changes during pregnancy in multiple sclerosis. Here immunoSEQ multiplex PCR was the method, and the copy in TCRdb shows in-frame clones only, minus some. Found here are approximately 74,000 clones, less than 90% of them singletons; the top ten hold 3% to 4%. The source was peripheral blood, collected before pregnancy. The origin of the receptors is a female donor with multiple sclerosis, enrolled in a pregnancy study. Each CDR3 is given with its conserved first and last residue. D genes are given only for firm matches. Only some rows state a clone size, as once, few, many or a class for expanded clones.

CDR3 protein	CDR3 DNA	clone size	V gene	J gene	D gene
CASSPGGQVNTEAFF	TGTGCCAGCAGTCCTGGGGGACAGGTGAACACTGAAGCTTTCTTT	NA	TRBV28	TRBJ1-1	TRBD1
CASSAYSGGPGGTQYF	TGTGCCAGCAGCGCCTATAGCGGGGGCCCGGGCGGGACCCAGTACTTC	NA	TRBV9	TRBJ2-5	TRBD2
CAWQTRSGQTGEAFF	TGTGCCTGGCAAACTCGATCTGGACAGACCGGTGAAGCTTTCTTT	few	TRBV30	TRBJ1-1	NA
CASSKSGGSRPPLHF	TGTGCCAGCAGCAAGTCTGGGGGGTCCCGGCCACCCCTCCACTTT	once	TRBV6-1	TRBJ1-6	NA
CASSPRSGETQYF	TGTGCCAGCTCACCACGGAGCGGGGAGACCCAGTACTTC	NA	TRBV18	TRBJ2-5	NA
CASSRLDREDNSPLHF	TGTGCCAGTAGCCGCCTGGACAGGGAAGATAATTCACCCCTCCACTTT	NA	TRBV19	TRBJ1-6	TRBD1
CASSLETGGDYGYTF	TGTGCCAGCAGCTTAGAGACAGGGGGGGACTATGGCTACACCTTC	NA	TRBV5-4	TRBJ1-2	TRBD1
CASSQESGKTNEKLFF	TGCGCCAGCAGCCAAGAATCAGGGAAAACTAATGAAAAACTGTTTTTT	NA	TRBV4-3	TRBJ1-4	NA
CASRTGQGHYGYTF	TGTGCCAGCAGGACGGGACAGGGGCACTATGGCTACACCTTC	NA	TRBV27	TRBJ1-2	TRBD1
CASSLEQSGTSGSGANVLTF	TGTGCCAGCAGCTTAGAACAGTCCGGGACTAGCGGGTCTGGGGCCAACGTCCTGACTTTC	NA	TRBV11-3	TRBJ2-6	TRBD2
CASSPSGGPEKLFF	TGTGCCAGCAGCCCATCGGGGGGGCCTGAAAAACTGTTTTTT	NA	TRBV9	TRBJ1-4	NA
CASRPGLSGDGYTF	TGTGCCAGCAGACCGGGACTGTCGGGGGATGGCTACACCTTC	NA	TRBV7-9	TRBJ1-2	NA
CAVDTQGSDEQYF	TGTGCCGTGGATACTCAGGGCTCGGACGAGCAGTACTTC	few	TRBV2	TRBJ2-7	NA
CASSQDWREIPYEQYF	TGCGCCAGCAGCCAAGATTGGCGGGAGATACCTTACGAGCAGTACTTC	NA	TRBV4-1	TRBJ2-7	TRBD2
CASSLIRGSSYNEQFF	TGTGCCAGCAGCTTAATTAGGGGTAGCTCCTACAATGAGCAGTTCTTC	NA	TRBV7-3	TRBJ2-1	NA
CASSITRTVFYGYTF	TGTGCCAGTAGTATAACGAGGACAGTTTTCTATGGCTACACCTTC	NA	TRBV19	TRBJ1-2	NA
CASRVTGQRNIQYF	TGTGCCAGCAGAGTGACAGGACAACGAAACATTCAGTACTTC	NA	TRBV13	TRBJ2-4	NA
CATLNERSSGANVLTF	TGTGCCACCTTAAATGAAAGGAGCTCTGGGGCCAACGTCCTGACTTTC	NA	TRBV10-3	TRBJ2-6	NA
CASTLTGGGPREQYF	TGTGCCAGCACCCTTACAGGGGGAGGGCCGAGGGAGCAGTACTTC	NA	TRBV27	TRBJ2-7	NA
CASSPRDRDNSPLHF	TGCGCCAGCAGCCCCCGGGACAGGGACAATTCACCCCTCCACTTT	NA	TRBV4-3	TRBJ1-6	TRBD1
CASSSNLGASSYNEQFF	TGTGCCAGTAGTTCAAATTTGGGGGCGAGCTCCTACAATGAGCAGTTCTTC	NA	TRBV19	TRBJ2-1	NA
CASSPGTGGYEQYF	TGTGCCAGCAGCCCAGGGACAGGGGGCTACGAGCAGTACTTC	NA	TRBV27	TRBJ2-7	TRBD1
CAWSVEGSNQPQHF	TGTGCCTGGAGTGTAGAGGGAAGCAATCAGCCCCAGCATTTT	NA	TRBV30	TRBJ1-5	NA
CASSLASDTNYGYTF	TGTGCCAGCAGCTTAGCCAGCGATACTAACTATGGCTACACCTTC	NA	TRBV7-9	TRBJ1-2	NA
CSVLRQNYEQYF	TGCAGCGTTCTCCGACAGAATTACGAGCAGTACTTC	NA	TRBV29-1	TRBJ2-7	NA
CASTLLGGNQPQHF	TGTGCCAGCACCTTACTGGGGGGTAATCAGCCCCAGCATTTT	NA	TRBV6-6	TRBJ1-5	NA
CASFPLAGGPYNEQFF	TGCGCCAGTTTTCCCTTAGCGGGAGGCCCCTACAATGAGCAGTTCTTC	NA	TRBV5-1	TRBJ2-1	TRBD2
CASSEAAGYQETQYF	TGTGCCAGCAGTGAAGCGGCGGGGTACCAAGAGACCCAGTACTTC	NA	TRBV6-1	TRBJ2-5	NA
CASSEPAGSYNEQFF	TGTGCCAGCAGTGAACCGGCAGGGTCCTACAATGAGCAGTTCTTC	NA	TRBV25-1	TRBJ2-1	NA
CASSLMQGSGTGELFF	TGTGCCAGCAGCTTAATGCAGGGGAGTGGCACCGGGGAGCTGTTTTTT	NA	TRBV7-3	TRBJ2-2	NA
CASIRGNDRMNTEAFF	TGTGCCAGCATAAGGGGGAACGACCGAATGAACACTGAAGCTTTCTTT	NA	TRBV27	TRBJ1-1	NA
CAISEGTVLNQPQHF	TGTGCCATCAGTGAGGGGACAGTCCTTAATCAGCCCCAGCATTTT	once	TRBV10-3	TRBJ1-5	TRBD1